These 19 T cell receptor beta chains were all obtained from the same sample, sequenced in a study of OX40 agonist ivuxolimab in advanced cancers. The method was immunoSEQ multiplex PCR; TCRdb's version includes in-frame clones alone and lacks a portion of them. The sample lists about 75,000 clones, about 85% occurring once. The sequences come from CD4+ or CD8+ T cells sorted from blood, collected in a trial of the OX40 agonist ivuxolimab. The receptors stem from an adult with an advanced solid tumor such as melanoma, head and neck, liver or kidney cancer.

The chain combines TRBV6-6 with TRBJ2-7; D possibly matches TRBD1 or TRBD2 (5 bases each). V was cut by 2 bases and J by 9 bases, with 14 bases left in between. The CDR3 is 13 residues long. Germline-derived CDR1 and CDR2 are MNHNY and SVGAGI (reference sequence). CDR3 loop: CASSYGGEGWQYF. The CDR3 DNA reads TGTGCCAGCAGTTACGGGGGAGAGGGGTGGCAGTACTTC.

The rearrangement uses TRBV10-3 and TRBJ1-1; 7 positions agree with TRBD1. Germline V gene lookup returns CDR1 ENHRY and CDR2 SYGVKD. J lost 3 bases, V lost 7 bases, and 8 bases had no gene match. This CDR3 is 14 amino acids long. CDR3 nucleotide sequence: TGTGCCATCAATAGACAGGGTCTGGACACTGAAGCTTTCTTT. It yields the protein CAINRQGLDTEAFF.

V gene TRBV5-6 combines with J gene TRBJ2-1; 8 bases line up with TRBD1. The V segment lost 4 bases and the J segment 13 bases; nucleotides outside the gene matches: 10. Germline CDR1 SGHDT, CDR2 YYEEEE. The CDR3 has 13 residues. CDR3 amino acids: CASSGTQGERQFF. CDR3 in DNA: TGTGCCAGCAGCGGGACACAGGGGGAGCGACAGTTCTTC. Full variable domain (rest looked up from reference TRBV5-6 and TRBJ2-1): DAGVTQSPTHLIKTRGQQVTLRCSPKSGHDTVSWYQQALGQGPQFIFQYYEEEERQRGNFPDRFSGHQFPNYSSELNVNALLLGDSALYLCASSGTQGERQFFGPGTRLTVL.

The CDR3 is CATTNGLADRATQYF. The CDR3 DNA reads TGTGCCACCACAAACGGACTAGCGGATAGGGCTACGCAGTATTTT. The V and J genes are TRBV19 and TRBJ2-3; 10 nucleotides align to TRBD2. CDR3 length: 15 amino acids. CDR1 LNHDA and CDR2 SQIVND come from the germline V gene (reference sequence). The junction had 15 bases not matched to a gene; V was cut back by 10 bases and J by 8 bases.

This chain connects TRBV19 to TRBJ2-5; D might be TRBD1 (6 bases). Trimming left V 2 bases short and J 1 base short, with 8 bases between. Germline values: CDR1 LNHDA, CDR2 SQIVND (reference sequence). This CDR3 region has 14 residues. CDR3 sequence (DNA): TGTGCCAGTAGTATACAGGGGAGCCAAGAGACCCAGTACTTC. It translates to CASSIQGSQETQYF.

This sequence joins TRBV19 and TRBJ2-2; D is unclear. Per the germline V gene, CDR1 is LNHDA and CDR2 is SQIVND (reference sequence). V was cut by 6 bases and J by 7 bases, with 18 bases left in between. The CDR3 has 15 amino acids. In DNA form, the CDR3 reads TGTGCCAGTAGAGTCTCTAGTTCCCCCGGCGGGGAGCTGTTTTTT. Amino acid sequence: CASRVSSSPGGELFF.

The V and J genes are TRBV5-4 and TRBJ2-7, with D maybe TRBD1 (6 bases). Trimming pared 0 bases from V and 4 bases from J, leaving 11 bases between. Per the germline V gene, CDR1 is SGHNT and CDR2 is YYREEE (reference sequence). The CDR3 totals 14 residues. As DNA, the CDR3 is TGTGCCAGCAGCTTGGAGGCAGGGACATACGAGCAGTACTTC. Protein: CASSLEAGTYEQYF.

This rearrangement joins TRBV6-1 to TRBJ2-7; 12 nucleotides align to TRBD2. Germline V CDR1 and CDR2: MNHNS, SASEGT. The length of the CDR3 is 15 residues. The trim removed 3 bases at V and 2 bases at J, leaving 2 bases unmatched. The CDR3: CASSEGLAGAYEQYF. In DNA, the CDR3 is TGTGCCAGCAGTGAGGGACTAGCGGGCGCCTACGAGCAGTACTTC.

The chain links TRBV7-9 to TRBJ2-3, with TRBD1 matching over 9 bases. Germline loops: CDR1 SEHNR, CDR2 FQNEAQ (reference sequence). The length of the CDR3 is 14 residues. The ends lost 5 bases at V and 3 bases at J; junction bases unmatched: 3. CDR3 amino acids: CASSTTGGTDTQYF. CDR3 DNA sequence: TGTGCCAGCAGCACGACAGGGGGTACAGATACGCAGTATTTT.

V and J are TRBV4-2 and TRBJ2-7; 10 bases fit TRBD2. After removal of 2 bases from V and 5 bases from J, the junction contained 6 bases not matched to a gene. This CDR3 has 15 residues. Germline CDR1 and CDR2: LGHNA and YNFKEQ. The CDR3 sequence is CASSQFLAGVDEQYF. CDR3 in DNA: TGTGCCAGCAGCCAATTTCTAGCGGGAGTGGACGAGCAGTACTTC.

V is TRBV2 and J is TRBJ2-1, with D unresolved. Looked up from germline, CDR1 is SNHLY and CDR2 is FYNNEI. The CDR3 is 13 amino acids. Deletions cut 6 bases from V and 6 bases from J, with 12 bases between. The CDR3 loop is CASSSQPINEQFF. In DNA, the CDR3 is TGTGCCAGCAGCTCCCAGCCCATCAATGAGCAGTTCTTC.

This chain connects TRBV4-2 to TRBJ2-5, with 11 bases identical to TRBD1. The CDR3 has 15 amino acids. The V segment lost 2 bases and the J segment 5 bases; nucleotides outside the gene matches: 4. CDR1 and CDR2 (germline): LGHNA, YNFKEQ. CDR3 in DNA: TGTGCCAGCAGCCAAAGGGACAGGGGGTGGGAGACCCAGTACTTC. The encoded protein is CASSQRDRGWETQYF.

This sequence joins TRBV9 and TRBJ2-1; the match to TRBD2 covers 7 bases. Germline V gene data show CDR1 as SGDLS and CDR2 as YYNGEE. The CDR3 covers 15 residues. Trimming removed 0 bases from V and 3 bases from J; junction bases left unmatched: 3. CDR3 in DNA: TGTGCCAGCAGCGTAGGGGGGAGGGACTACAATGAGCAGTTCTTC. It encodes CASSVGGRDYNEQFF.

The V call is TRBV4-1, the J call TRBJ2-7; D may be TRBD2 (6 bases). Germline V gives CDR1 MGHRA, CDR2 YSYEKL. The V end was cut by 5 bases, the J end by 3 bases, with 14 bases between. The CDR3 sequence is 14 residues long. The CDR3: CASSTTGRGYEQYF. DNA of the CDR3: TGCGCCAGCAGCACAACGGGGCGGGGCTACGAGCAGTACTTC.

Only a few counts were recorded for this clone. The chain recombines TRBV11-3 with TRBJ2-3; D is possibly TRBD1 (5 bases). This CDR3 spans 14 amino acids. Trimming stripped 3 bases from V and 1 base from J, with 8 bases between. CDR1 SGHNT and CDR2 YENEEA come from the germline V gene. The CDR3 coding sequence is TGTGCCAGCAGCTTGGGGCAGGGCACAGATACGCAGTATTTT. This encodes CASSLGQGTDTQYF.

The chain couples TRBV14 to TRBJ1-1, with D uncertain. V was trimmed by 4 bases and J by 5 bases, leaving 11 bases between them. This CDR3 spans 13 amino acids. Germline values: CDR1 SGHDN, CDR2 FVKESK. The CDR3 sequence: CASSLIPGTEAFF. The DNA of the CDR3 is TGTGCCAGCAGCCTAATACCGGGAACTGAAGCTTTCTTT.

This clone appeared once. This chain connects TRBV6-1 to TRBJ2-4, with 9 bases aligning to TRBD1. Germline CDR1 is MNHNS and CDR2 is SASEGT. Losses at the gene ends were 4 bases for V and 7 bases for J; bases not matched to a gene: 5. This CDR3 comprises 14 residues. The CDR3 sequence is CASSVGQGWNIQYF. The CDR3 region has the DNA TGTGCCAGCAGTGTAGGACAGGGGTGGAACATTCAGTACTTC.

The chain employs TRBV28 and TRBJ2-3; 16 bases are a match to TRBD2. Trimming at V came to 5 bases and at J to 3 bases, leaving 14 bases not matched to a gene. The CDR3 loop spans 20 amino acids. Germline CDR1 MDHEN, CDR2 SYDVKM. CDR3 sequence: CASSTGLAGGPFLRTDTQYF. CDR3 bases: TGTGCCAGCAGTACGGGACTAGCGGGAGGGCCATTTCTCAGGACAGATACGCAGTATTTT.

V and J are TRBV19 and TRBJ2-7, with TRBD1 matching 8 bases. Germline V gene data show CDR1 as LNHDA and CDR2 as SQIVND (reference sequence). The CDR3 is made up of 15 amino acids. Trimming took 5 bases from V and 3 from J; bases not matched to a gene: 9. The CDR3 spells CASSLDRTGIYEQYF. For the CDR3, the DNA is TGTGCCAGTAGTCTCGACCGGACAGGGATCTACGAGCAGTACTTC.